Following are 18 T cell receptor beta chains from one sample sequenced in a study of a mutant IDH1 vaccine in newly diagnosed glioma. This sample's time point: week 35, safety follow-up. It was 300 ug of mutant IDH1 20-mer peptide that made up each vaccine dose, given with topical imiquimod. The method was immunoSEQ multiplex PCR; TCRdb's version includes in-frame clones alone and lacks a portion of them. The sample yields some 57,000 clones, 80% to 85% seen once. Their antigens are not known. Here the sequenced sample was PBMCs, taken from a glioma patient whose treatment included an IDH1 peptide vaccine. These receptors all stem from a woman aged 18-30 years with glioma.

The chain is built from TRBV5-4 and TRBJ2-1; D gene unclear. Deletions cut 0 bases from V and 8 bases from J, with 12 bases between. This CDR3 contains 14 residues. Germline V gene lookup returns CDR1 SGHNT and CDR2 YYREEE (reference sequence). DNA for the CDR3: TGTGCCAGCAGCTTGGGGCCCAATAAAGATGAGCAGTTCTTC. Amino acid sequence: CASSLGPNKDEQFF. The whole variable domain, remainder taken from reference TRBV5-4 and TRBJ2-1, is ETGVTQSPTHLIKTRGQQVTLRCSSQSGHNTVSWYQQALGQGPQFIFQYYREEENGRGNFPPRFSGLQFPNYSSELNVNALELDDSALYLCASSLGPNKDEQFFGPGTRLTVL.

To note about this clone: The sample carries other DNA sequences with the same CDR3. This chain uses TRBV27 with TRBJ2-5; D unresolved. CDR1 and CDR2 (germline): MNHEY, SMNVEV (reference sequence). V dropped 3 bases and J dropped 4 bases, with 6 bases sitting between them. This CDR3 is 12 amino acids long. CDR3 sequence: CASSFVGETQYF. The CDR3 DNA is TGTGCCAGCAGTTTCGTGGGAGAGACCCAGTACTTC.

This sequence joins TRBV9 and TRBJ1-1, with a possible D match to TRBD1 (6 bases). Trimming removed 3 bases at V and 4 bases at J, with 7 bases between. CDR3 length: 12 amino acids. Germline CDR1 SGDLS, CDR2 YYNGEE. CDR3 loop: CASSGRGTEAFF. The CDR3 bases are TGTGCCAGCAGCGGCAGGGGCACTGAAGCTTTCTTT.

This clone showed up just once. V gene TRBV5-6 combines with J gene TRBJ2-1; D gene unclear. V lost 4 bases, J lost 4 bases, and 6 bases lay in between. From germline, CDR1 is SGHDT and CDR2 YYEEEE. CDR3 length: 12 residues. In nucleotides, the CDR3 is TGTGCCAGCAGCCTAAGATACAATGAGCAGTTCTTC. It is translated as CASSLRYNEQFF.

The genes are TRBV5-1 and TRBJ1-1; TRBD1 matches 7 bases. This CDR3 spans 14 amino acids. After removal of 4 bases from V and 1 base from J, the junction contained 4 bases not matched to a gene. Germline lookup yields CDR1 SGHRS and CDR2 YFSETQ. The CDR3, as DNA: TGCGCCAGCAGCCCAGGGACAGCGAACACTGAAGCTTTCTTT. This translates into CASSPGTANTEAFF.

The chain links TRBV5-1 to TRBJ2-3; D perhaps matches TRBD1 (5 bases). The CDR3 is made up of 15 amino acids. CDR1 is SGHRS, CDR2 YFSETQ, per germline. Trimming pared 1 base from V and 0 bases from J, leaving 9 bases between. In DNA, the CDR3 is TGCGCCAGCAGCTTGACCGCAGGGAGCACAGATACGCAGTATTTT. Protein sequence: CASSLTAGSTDTQYF. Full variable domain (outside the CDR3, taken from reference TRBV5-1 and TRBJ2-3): KAGVTQTPRYLIKTRGQQVTLSCSPISGHRSVSWYQQTPGQGLQFLFEYFSETQRNKGNFPGRFSGRQFSNSRSEMNVSTLELGDSALYLCASSLTAGSTDTQYFGPGTRLTVL.

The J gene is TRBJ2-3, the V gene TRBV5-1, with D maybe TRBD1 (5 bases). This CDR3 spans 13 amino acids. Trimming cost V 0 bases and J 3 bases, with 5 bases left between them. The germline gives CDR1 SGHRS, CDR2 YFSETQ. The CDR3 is CASSLGTTDTQYF. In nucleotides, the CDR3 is TGCGCCAGCAGCTTGGGGACAACAGATACGCAGTATTTT.

The CDR3 reads CASSPRDEQYF. CDR3 nucleotides: TGTGCCAGCAGCCCGAGGGACGAGCAGTACTTC. The genes are TRBV2 and TRBJ2-7, with a tentative D call TRBD2 (5 bases). The V and J ends lost 6 bases and 5 bases respectively, with 8 bases between them. CDR1 is SNHLY, CDR2 FYNNEI, per germline. The CDR3 covers 11 residues.

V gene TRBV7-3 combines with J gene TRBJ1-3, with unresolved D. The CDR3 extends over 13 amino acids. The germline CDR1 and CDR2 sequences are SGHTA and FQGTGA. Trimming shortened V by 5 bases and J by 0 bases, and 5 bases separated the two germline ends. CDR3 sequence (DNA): TGTGCCAGCAGCGGGGACTCTGGAAACACCATATATTTT. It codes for CASSGDSGNTIYF. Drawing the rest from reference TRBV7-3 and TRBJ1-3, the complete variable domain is GAGVSQTPSNKVTEKGKYVELRCDPISGHTALYWYRQSLGQGPEFLIYFQGTGAADDSGLPNDRFFAVRPEGSVSTLKIQRTERGDSAVYLCASSGDSGNTIYFGEGSWLTVV.

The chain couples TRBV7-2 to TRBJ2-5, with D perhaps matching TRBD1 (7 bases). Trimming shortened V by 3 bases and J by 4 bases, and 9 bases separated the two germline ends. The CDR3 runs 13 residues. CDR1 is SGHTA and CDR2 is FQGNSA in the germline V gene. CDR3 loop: CASSFQGGETQYF. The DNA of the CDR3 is TGTGCCAGCAGCTTTCAGGGGGGAGAGACCCAGTACTTC.

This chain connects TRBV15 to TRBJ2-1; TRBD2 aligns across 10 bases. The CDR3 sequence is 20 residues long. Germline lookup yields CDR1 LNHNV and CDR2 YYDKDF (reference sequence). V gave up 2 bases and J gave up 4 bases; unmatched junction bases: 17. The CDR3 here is CATSRPAGTSVKVVYNEQFF. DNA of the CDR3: TGTGCCACCAGCAGACCGGCCGGGACTAGCGTAAAAGTTGTTTACAATGAGCAGTTCTTC.

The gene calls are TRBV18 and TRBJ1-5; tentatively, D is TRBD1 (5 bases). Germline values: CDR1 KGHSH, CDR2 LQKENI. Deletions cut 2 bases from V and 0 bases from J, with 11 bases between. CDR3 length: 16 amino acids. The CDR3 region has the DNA TGTGCCAGCTCACCAGAGACAGCTTATAGCAATCAGCCCCAGCATTTT. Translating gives CASSPETAYSNQPQHF.

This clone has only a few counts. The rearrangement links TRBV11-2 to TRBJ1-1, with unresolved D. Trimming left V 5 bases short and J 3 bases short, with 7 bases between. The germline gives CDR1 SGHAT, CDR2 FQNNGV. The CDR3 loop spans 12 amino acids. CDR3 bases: TGTGCCAGCAGCCCGCTTGACACTGAAGCTTTCTTT. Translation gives CASSPLDTEAFF.

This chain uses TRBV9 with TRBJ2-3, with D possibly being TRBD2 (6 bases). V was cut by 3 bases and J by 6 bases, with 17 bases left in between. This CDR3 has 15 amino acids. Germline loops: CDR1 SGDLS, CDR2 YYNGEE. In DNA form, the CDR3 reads TGTGCCAGCAGCGGGTGGGGACTTCACCCCGATACGCAGTATTTT. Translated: CASSGWGLHPDTQYF.

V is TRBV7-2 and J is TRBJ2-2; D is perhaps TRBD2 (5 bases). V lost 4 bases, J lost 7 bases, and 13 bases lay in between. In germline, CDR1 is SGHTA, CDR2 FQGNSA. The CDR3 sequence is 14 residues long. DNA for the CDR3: TGTGCCAGCAGCTCGGGGTCCTCTCACGGGGAGCTGTTTTTT. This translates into CASSSGSSHGELFF.

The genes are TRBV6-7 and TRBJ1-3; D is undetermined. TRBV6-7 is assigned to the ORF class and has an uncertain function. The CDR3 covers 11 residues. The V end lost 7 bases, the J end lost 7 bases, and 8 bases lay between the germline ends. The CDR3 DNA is TGTGCCAGCACCCGGAAGAACACCATATATTTT. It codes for CASTRKNTIYF.

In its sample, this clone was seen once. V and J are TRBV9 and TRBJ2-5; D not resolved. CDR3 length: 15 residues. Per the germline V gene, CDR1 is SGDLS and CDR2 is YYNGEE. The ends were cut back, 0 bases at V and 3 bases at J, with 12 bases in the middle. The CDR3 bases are TGTGCCAGCAGCGTAGAGGGCAGACGGGAAGAGACCCAGTACTTC. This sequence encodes CASSVEGRREETQYF.

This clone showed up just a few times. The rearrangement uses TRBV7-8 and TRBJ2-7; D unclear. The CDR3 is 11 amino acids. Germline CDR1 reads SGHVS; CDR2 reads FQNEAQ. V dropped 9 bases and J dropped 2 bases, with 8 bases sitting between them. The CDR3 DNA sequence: TGTGCCAGTTCAATGGCCTACGAGCAGTACTTC. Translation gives CASSMAYEQYF.